Listed here is a single T cell receptor beta chain. Libraries were prepared by immunoSEQ multiplex PCR; TCRdb keeps only in-frame clonotypes and omits some of them. Of some 210,000 clones in the sample, about 91% are singletons; the top ten hold about 9.4%. The data originate from a study of blood T cell repertoires in COVID-19. The germline V gene encodes CDR1 LNHDA and CDR2 SQIVND (reference sequence). CDR3 size: 17 residues. V trimming: 5 bases; J trimming: 5 bases; junction bases outside the gene matches: 11. The chain recombines TRBV19 with TRBJ2-5, with 13 bases lining up with TRBD2. Sequencing was carried out using PBMCs or T cells enriched from blood (not recorded which). This receptor was taken from a man between 18 and 29 years old with acute COVID-19. The chain's CDR3 is CASSPGGLAGTRETQYF. The CDR3 nucleotides read TGTGCCAGTAGTCCGGGGGGACTAGCGGGAACCAGGGAGACCCAGTACTTC.